This T cell receptor (beta chain) was retrieved from a study of shared clonotypes between healthy human individuals (dated by TCRdb to about 2020). Background for the entire study: A few men and a couple of women, aged 18 to 49 years, made up the cohort. To increase sequencing depth and limit assay-specific biases, TCR repertoire library preparation and sequencing were carried out by different laboratories using diverse techniques. To estimate repertoire size and how much clonotype sharing occurs between individuals, the study deeply sequenced the blood TCR repertoires of several healthy adults. For each donor, CD4 naive and CD4 memory were each run on three plates, CD8 naive on two plates, and CD8 memory on one plate. Between about 0.9 and 8.9 billion PBMCs per donor were obtained by leukapheresis.

About this clone itself: Its antigen is still unknown. No base qualities exist here, and no much larger clone lies one base off it.

Summary of the overall study and its limitations: Sampling was limited to blood, and TCR repertoires in tissue likely differ from TCR repertoires in blood. Compared with non-shared clonotypes, the clonotypes found in all four sorted-subset donors had higher generation probabilities. Naive subsets generally had larger estimated clonotype richness than memory subsets did. Across a handful of donors, roughly 5.1% of naive CD4, roughly 3.8% of naive CD8, about 2.3% of memory CD4, and about 0.44% of memory CD8 clonotypes were shared. Rarefaction of sorted-subset datasets indicated incomplete sequencing despite the large sequencing depth. Because the study included only a small number of donors, the genetic and exposure-history diversity represented was limited. Pairwise subsampling led to the expectation that sequencing depth would affect the degree of clonotype sharing among donors.

TCR CDR3 regions were amplified from genomic DNA by multiplex PCR using the deep immunoSEQ assay. For each cell subset, the extracted genomic DNA was distributed evenly across all wells of several immunoSEQ 96-well plates, and each plate served as one replicate. For sorted subsets, about 200 ng genomic DNA, equal to approximately 30,000 T cell genomes, was loaded into each replicate PCR. The purified libraries were quantified using a Qubit 3.0 fluorometer, sized with a Bioanalyzer 2100, and then quantified again using the KAPA Library Quantification kit. A separate single-read 150-cycle Illumina NextSeq 550 flow cell was used to sequence each immunoSEQ 96-well plate. Concerning the study's data processing: Because the immunoSEQ output included only junctional sequences and no quality scores, the filtering could not be the same as the filtering used for full-length reads. Sequences were annotated with PyIR, a Python wrapper for IgBLAST v1.9, using IMGT germline references to assign V/J genes and CDR3. Reads were filtered out if the reads had weak V/J assignments (E-value above 1e-6), no CDR3, stop codons, out-of-frame junctions, or ambiguous translated residues. A V3J clonotype was defined by an identical inferred V gene, J gene, and CDR3 amino acid sequence. Percentage overlap between repertoires was computed as shared unique clonotypes divided by the size of the smaller repertoire. Repertoire richness was assessed with RTK rarefaction, the Chao1 estimator, and Recon v2.1 estimates of unobserved clonotypes. Generation probabilities for all TCRbeta clonotypes obtained by the gDNA method from several donors were computed using OLGA. In TCRdb, the immuneACCESS table is reduced to in-frame sequences with V and J assigned. These tables do not hold every clone; where another copy was compared, an unresolved V gene accounts for under half, and the others remain unexplained. Clone size and V and J calls were adopted from that table, with D and trimming inferred from the DNA. A total of approximately 2,000,000 clones appear in this sample, approximately 92% of them only once. The ten largest make up around 1.7% of the sample.

CD8 naive samples were obtained by positive selection for CCR7 among CD45RO-negative cells, yielding a CD45RA+CCR7+ population from which TemRA cells were excluded. Healthy HIV-negative adults with no recently reported acute infections or vaccinations were included as donors. Every donor was a Caucasian adult residing in Nashville, Tennessee, USA. Blood was obtained by leukapheresis, after which PBMCs were separated by Ficoll-Histopaque density gradient centrifugation and cryopreserved in liquid nitrogen vapor phase. Purity and quantity of every magnetically sorted T cell population were checked by analytical flow cytometry. Each sorted fraction had its genomic DNA isolated and then quantified by UV absorbance on a Nanodrop 2000c. The CDR3, cysteine through phenylalanine, is 17 amino acids long. The read is trimmed to its CDR3 DNA, 51 bases read in frame from base 1. V sheds 5 bases and J sheds 5 bases, leaving 21 bases between their ends. According to the germline V gene, CDR1 reads SGHAT and CDR2 reads FQNNGV.

Sequenced input: naive CD8+ T cells from PBMCs. Reading the label with the study, this specimen's cell subset or site is: CD45RA+CCR7+. This receptor was taken from a man aged 18 to 30 in good health. Some clones in this sample may be carry-over from other donors' samples. The rearrangement joined TRBV11-2 to TRBJ1-4; the D gene is perhaps TRBD1, from 5 matching bases. The DNA sequence is TGTGCCAGCAGCCCCCGGGGGGTGCCAGCGATAAATGAAAAACTGTTTTTT. Translated, this is CASSPRGVPAINEKLFF.